One and the same sample provided the 10 T cell receptor beta chains below, sequenced in a study of technical replicates of blood from several donors. TCRdb's table, derived via immunoSEQ multiplex PCR, lists solely in-frame clones and lacks some. Altogether roughly 76,000 clones are present, around 90% being singletons, with the ten largest covering 0.3% to 0.45%. The sequencing sample was made of T cells isolated from PBMCs. The receptor source for this set is a human donor in good health. Some clones in this sample may be carry-over from other donors' samples.

CDR3 DNA: TGTGCCAGCAGTAGGGGGCTAAGTAATGAGCAGTTCTTC. This gives the protein CASSRGLSNEQFF. The gene calls are TRBV6-4 and TRBJ2-1; TRBD1 matches at 7 bases. Trimming cost V 5 bases and J 7 bases; bases outside gene matches: 5. The CDR3 has 13 amino acids. The germline CDR1 and CDR2 sequences are MRHNA and SNTAGT.

CDR3 amino acids: CASSDSGQKETQYF. The CDR3 nucleotides are TGTGCCAGTAGTGATTCGGGACAGAAAGAGACCCAGTACTTC. The chain recombines TRBV19 with TRBJ2-5; 7 bases are shared with TRBD1. Germline assignment: CDR1 LNHDA and CDR2 SQIVND (reference sequence). The V and J ends lost 5 bases and 3 bases, in that order; junction bases with no gene match: 6. CDR3 length: 14 residues.

This sequence joins TRBV19 and TRBJ2-5; a weak D match, TRBD2 (6 bases). Trimming cost V 3 bases and J 4 bases, with 15 bases left between them. Germline lookup yields CDR1 LNHDA and CDR2 SQIVND (reference sequence). The CDR3 consists of 15 residues. CDR3 loop: CASSISPGEGETQYF. In DNA, the CDR3 is TGTGCCAGTAGTATCTCCCCGGGAGAGGGAGAGACCCAGTACTTC. The variable domain in full, with the rest retrieved from reference TRBV19 and TRBJ2-5, is DGGITQSPKYLFRKEGQNVTLSCEQNLNHDAMYWYRQDPGQGLRLIYYSQIVNDFQKGDIAEGYSVSREKKESFPLTVTSAQKNPTAFYLCASSISPGEGETQYFGPGTRLLVL.

The rearrangement links TRBV19 to TRBJ2-7, with 9 bases aligning to TRBD1. With V trimmed by 7 bases and J by 4 bases, 11 bases remained unmatched. From germline, CDR1 is LNHDA and CDR2 SQIVND (reference sequence). The CDR3 extends over 15 amino acids. The CDR3 protein is CASTLAGTGSYEQYF. Written as DNA, the CDR3 is TGTGCCAGTACTCTAGCCGGGACAGGGAGTTACGAGCAGTACTTC.

The chain uses TRBV19 and TRBJ1-1, with D possibly being TRBD1 (6 bases). Trimming took 3 bases from V and 4 from J, leaving 9 bases between them. Looked up from germline, CDR1 is LNHDA and CDR2 is SQIVND (reference sequence). The CDR3 totals 13 residues. In nucleotides, the CDR3 is TGTGCCAGTAGTATCCAGGGGAGCACTGAAGCTTTCTTT. Its translation: CASSIQGSTEAFF.

The chain is built from TRBV5-1 and TRBJ2-4; 10 bases align to TRBD2. The CDR3 has 17 amino acids. Germline assignment: CDR1 SGHRS and CDR2 YFSETQ. The J segment lost 1 base and the V segment lost 3 bases, leaving 7 bases of the junction unmatched. Here the CDR3 reads CASSSSGGAKAKNIQYF. In nucleotides, the CDR3 is TGCGCCAGCAGCTCTAGCGGGGGAGCTAAGGCCAAAAACATTCAGTACTTC. The full variable domain, rest sourced from reference TRBV5-1 and TRBJ2-4, is KAGVTQTPRYLIKTRGQQVTLSCSPISGHRSVSWYQQTPGQGLQFLFEYFSETQRNKGNFPGRFSGRQFSNSRSEMNVSTLELGDSALYLCASSSSGGAKAKNIQYFGAGTRLSVL.

This clone was detected a few times. This chain joins TRBV10-1 and TRBJ1-1; possible D gene TRBD1, 5 bases. Trimming took 4 bases from V and 4 from J, leaving 10 bases between them. This CDR3 is built from 13 residues. Germline lookup yields CDR1 WNHNN and CDR2 SYGVQD (reference sequence). This CDR3 is CASSGQGSTEAFF. In DNA form, the CDR3 reads TGCGCCAGCAGTGGCCAGGGAAGCACTGAAGCTTTCTTT.

The genes are TRBV5-5 and TRBJ1-1; a weak D match, TRBD1 (5 bases). CDR1 and CDR2 (germline): SGHKS, YYEKEE (reference sequence). CDR3 length: 15 residues. The V end was cut by 3 bases, the J end by 1 base, with 13 bases between. CDR3 bases: TGTGCCAGCAGCTATCAGGGAGGCTGGAACACTGAAGCTTTCTTT. Protein sequence: CASSYQGGWNTEAFF. Looking up the rest from reference TRBV5-5 and TRBJ1-1 gives the full variable domain: DAGVTQSPTHLIKTRGQQVTLRCSPISGHKSVSWYQQVLGQGPQFIFQYYEKEERGRGNFPDRFSARQFPNYSSELNVNALLLGDSALYLCASSYQGGWNTEAFFGQGTRLTVV.

This clone appeared a single time. The chain links TRBV28 to TRBJ1-1; 9 nucleotides match TRBD1. Germline lookup yields CDR1 MDHEN and CDR2 SYDVKM. The CDR3 has 14 amino acids. Trimming removed 6 bases from V and 1 base from J; junction bases left unmatched: 3. The CDR3 DNA reads TGTGCCAGCAGCCGGGACAGGGCGAACACTGAAGCTTTCTTT. The encoded protein is CASSRDRANTEAFF.

The chain links TRBV19 to TRBJ1-1; D is unresolved. Germline V lookup: CDR1 LNHDA, CDR2 SQIVND (reference sequence). The CDR3 contains 12 residues. Trimming left V 7 bases short and J 3 bases short, with 9 bases between. The CDR3 coding sequence is TGTGCCAGTACCGCAGGTTACACTGAAGCTTTCTTT. Its protein product is CASTAGYTEAFF.